One and the same sample provided the 32 T cell receptor beta chains below, sequenced in a study of blood T cell repertoires in COVID-19. Here immunoSEQ multiplex PCR was the method, and the copy in TCRdb shows in-frame clones only, minus some. The sample lists over 250,000 clones; more than 85% were seen once. Material: PBMCs or T cells enriched from blood (not recorded which). Receptors were obtained from a man aged 35 to 55 who had recovered from COVID-19.

This chain joins TRBV19 and TRBJ1-5, with D possibly TRBD1 on 5 matching bases. V was cut by 7 bases and J by 0 bases, with 16 bases left in between. CDR3 length: 16 residues. The germline V gene encodes CDR1 LNHDA and CDR2 SQIVND (reference sequence). The CDR3 nucleotides read TGTGCCAGTAATAGCGGGACGGAACATAGCAATCAGCCCCAGCATTTT. Translated: CASNSGTEHSNQPQHF.

This clone was found once. The chain recombines TRBV18 with TRBJ1-1; a possible D gene is TRBD1 (6 bases). The germline CDR1 and CDR2 sequences are KGHSH and LQKENI. Trimming took off 5 bases at V and 1 base at J, with 11 bases between the two ends. The length of the CDR3 is 14 residues. CDR3 coding DNA: TGTGCCAGCTCAACCAGGGGCCAGAACACTGAAGCTTTCTTT. This sequence encodes CASSTRGQNTEAFF.

The CDR3 coding sequence is TGTGCCAGCAGCCCAGGCGATGCAACTAACTATGGCTACACCTTC. The encoded protein is CASSPGDATNYGYTF. This chain connects TRBV4-2 to TRBJ1-2; D unresolved. The CDR3 is 15 residues long. V gave up 4 bases and J gave up 0 bases, with 12 bases separating them. Germline V lookup: CDR1 LGHNA, CDR2 YNFKEQ.

This clone was seen just once. The J gene is TRBJ2-3, the V gene TRBV12-2; TRBD2 is taken as the D call from the table, unchecked against the DNA. TRBV12-2 is deemed a pseudogene. This CDR3 spans 19 amino acids. The chain's CDR3 is CASRLVLLSGRASTDTQYF. The CDR3 nucleotides read TGTGCAAGTCGCTTAGTTCTCCTAAGCGGGAGGGCCTCTACAGATACGCAGTATTTT.

The V and J genes are TRBV4-3 and TRBJ2-3, with TRBD2 matching over 10 bases. Germline V gene data show CDR1 as LGHNA and CDR2 as YSLEER. CDR3 length equals 14 residues. V lost 8 bases to trimming and J lost 4 bases; unmatched junction nucleotides: 6. CDR3 amino acids: CASSLAGVADTQYF. CDR3 nucleotides: TGCGCCAGCTCCCTAGCGGGAGTTGCAGATACGCAGTATTTT.

The chain is built from TRBV28 and TRBJ1-5; D is perhaps TRBD1 (6 bases). The V and J ends lost 2 bases and 3 bases respectively, with 11 bases between them. CDR3 size: 15 residues. Per germline, CDR1 MDHEN and CDR2 SYDVKM. Written as DNA, the CDR3 is TGTGCCAGCAGTTTACGGGGGGCCCTCAATCAGCCCCAGCATTTT. Protein: CASSLRGALNQPQHF. The complete variable domain, with remaining parts taken from reference TRBV28 and TRBJ1-5, reads DVKVTQSSRYLVKRTGEKVFLECVQDMDHENMFWYRQDPGLGLRLIYFSYDVKMKEKGDIPEGYSVSREKKERFSLILESASTNQTSMYLCASSLRGALNQPQHFGDGTRLSIL.

The J gene is TRBJ1-6, the V gene TRBV19; D possibly corresponds to TRBD1 (6 bases). Trimming took 3 bases from V and 6 from J, leaving 21 bases between them. Per the germline V gene, CDR1 is LNHDA and CDR2 is SQIVND (reference sequence). CDR3 length equals 18 residues. The CDR3 is CASSMGAGRATINSPLHF. Here the CDR3 DNA reads TGTGCCAGTAGTATGGGGGCCGGCAGGGCCACCATTAATTCACCCCTCCACTTT.

The chain carries TRBV6-2 or TRBV6-3 and TRBJ2-5; the match to TRBD2 covers 7 bases. The CDR3 sequence is 17 residues long. The ends lost 3 bases at V and 6 bases at J; junction bases unmatched: 16. From germline, CDR1 is MNHEY and CDR2 SVGEGT. Here the CDR3 DNA reads TGTGCCAGCAGTTATGCCGCCGGCGGGAGAATCTTAAAGACCCAGTACTTC. Its translation is CASSYAAGGRILKTQYF.

This clone has just a few counts. The chain uses TRBV7-3 and TRBJ2-3; 9 bases align to TRBD1. Germline trimming cut 3 bases from V and 6 bases from J; bases unmatched to any gene: 10. CDR1 is SGHTA and CDR2 is FQGTGA in the germline V gene. The length of the CDR3 is 16 residues. CDR3 DNA sequence: TGTGCCAGCAGCTTCCCCGGGACAGGGAATTCCGATACGCAGTATTTT. Its protein product is CASSFPGTGNSDTQYF.

The chain couples TRBV7-6 to TRBJ2-7; possible D gene TRBD1, 6 bases. Germline CDR1 is SGHVS and CDR2 is FNYEAQ. The CDR3 has 15 amino acids. V lost 1 base to trimming and J lost 3 bases, with 13 bases between them. CDR3 protein: CASSLGQGILYEQYF. In DNA form, the CDR3 reads TGTGCCAGCAGCTTAGGCCAGGGGATTCTCTACGAGCAGTACTTC.

V and J are TRBV19 and TRBJ1-1, with TRBD1 matching over 7 bases. The ends lost 5 bases at V and 2 bases at J; junction bases unmatched: 14. CDR3 length: 17 residues. Per the germline V gene, CDR1 is LNHDA and CDR2 is SQIVND (reference sequence). The CDR3 is CASSPRQGSPLNTEAFF. In DNA form, the CDR3 reads TGTGCCAGTAGTCCTCGACAGGGATCCCCCCTAAACACTGAAGCTTTCTTT.

The chain combines TRBV7-9 with TRBJ2-7, with 9 bases that match TRBD2. From germline, CDR1 is SEHNR and CDR2 FQNEAQ (reference sequence). CDR3 length: 18 amino acids. Trimming took 1 base from V and 0 from J; bases not matched to a gene: 10. Written as DNA, the CDR3 is TGTGCCAGCAGCTTAGACCCCCGAGGGACTAGCAGCTCCTACGAGCAGTACTTC. It translates to CASSLDPRGTSSSYEQYF.

The chain combines TRBV30 with TRBJ1-4; D is ambiguous. V lost 4 bases to trimming and J lost 4 bases, with 16 bases between them. Per the germline V gene, CDR1 is GTSNPN and CDR2 is SVGIG (reference sequence). CDR3 length equals 15 residues. This CDR3 is CAWTPRGGLNEKLFF. The DNA of the CDR3 is TGTGCCTGGACCCCTCGGGGAGGGCTTAATGAAAAACTGTTTTTT.

This clone was picked up a small number of times. This rearrangement joins TRBV7-9 to TRBJ1-4; 7 bases fit TRBD1. With V trimmed by 3 bases and J by 3 bases, 4 bases remained unmatched. Germline-derived CDR1 and CDR2 are SEHNR and FQNEAQ (reference sequence). The CDR3 extends over 15 amino acids. DNA for the CDR3: TGTGCCAGCAGCTTCATGACAGGGCCTAATGAAAAACTGTTTTTT. It codes for CASSFMTGPNEKLFF.

The V gene is TRBV5-1, the J gene TRBJ2-1; D may be TRBD2 (6 bases). The germline V and J ends were trimmed by 6 bases and 6 bases, with 22 bases remaining between them. This CDR3 has 16 residues. From germline, CDR1 is SGHRS and CDR2 YFSETQ. The CDR3 region has the DNA TGCGCCAGCAACCTGGGAGACTCGGGGGTTCGCAATGAGCAGTTCTTC. This sequence encodes CASNLGDSGVRNEQFF.

The chain uses TRBV2 and TRBJ2-1, with D perhaps TRBD2 (6 bases). Germline CDR1 and CDR2: SNHLY and FYNNEI. The germline V and J ends were trimmed by 5 bases and 8 bases, with 28 bases remaining between them. The CDR3 consists of 18 residues. The DNA for the CDR3 is TGTGCCAGCAGTACGCGTCCTGGCCGGGGGAATGCGATAGATGAGCAGTTCTTC. Encoded protein: CASSTRPGRGNAIDEQFF.

The genes are TRBV19 and TRBJ1-5; 8 bases map to TRBD1. After removal of 4 bases from V and 2 bases from J, the junction contained 1 base not matched to a gene. The CDR3 is made up of 14 amino acids. The V gene's germline CDR1 is LNHDA and CDR2 SQIVND (reference sequence). This CDR3 reads CASSRGQGNQPQHF. In DNA, the CDR3 is TGTGCCAGTAGTAGGGGACAGGGCAATCAGCCCCAGCATTTT.

This chain joins TRBV28 and TRBJ2-7; no definite D call. With 2 bases removed from V and 1 base from J, the gap between germline ends came to 12 bases. Germline V gene lookup returns CDR1 MDHEN and CDR2 SYDVKM. The CDR3 consists of 15 residues. The CDR3 spells CASSLTVPISYEQYF. In DNA, the CDR3 is TGTGCCAGCAGTTTAACAGTACCTATTTCCTACGAGCAGTACTTC.

Regarding this clone: The junction departs from germline at one end; a sequencing error may be responsible. The chain has TRBV15 and TRBJ1-4; the match to TRBD1 covers 7 bases. This CDR3 comprises 17 residues. Germline values: CDR1 LNHNV, CDR2 YYDKDF (reference sequence). The CDR3 bases are TGTGCCACCAGCAGGCTCGTCGGGACAGCAACTAGTGAAAAACTGTTTTTT. Protein product: CATSRLVGTATSEKLFF.

This rearrangement joins TRBV28 to TRBJ2-7; 8 bases map to TRBD1. J gave up 5 bases and V 3 bases, and 0 bases lay outside the gene matches. The CDR3 contains 12 residues. Germline V lookup: CDR1 MDHEN, CDR2 SYDVKM. The CDR3, as DNA: TGTGCCAGCAGTTTGGACAGGGACGAGCAGTACTTC. This sequence encodes CASSLDRDEQYF.

The chain joins TRBV25-1 to TRBJ2-2, with TRBD1 as a possible D gene (5 bases). This CDR3 is 15 amino acids long. CDR1 and CDR2 from the germline V gene are MGHDK and SYGVNS. V dropped 3 bases and J dropped 4 bases, with 12 bases sitting between them. CDR3 residues: CASSEGRVRTGELFF. CDR3 bases: TGTGCCAGCAGTGAGGGCAGGGTGCGCACCGGGGAGCTGTTTTTT. The variable domain in full, with the rest retrieved from reference TRBV25-1 and TRBJ2-2, is EADIYQTPRYLVIGTGKKITLECSQTMGHDKMYWYQQDPGMELHLIHYSYGVNSTEKGDLSSESTVSRIRTEHFPLTLESARPSHTSQYLCASSEGRVRTGELFFGEGSRLTVL.

V and J are TRBV7-9 and TRBJ1-2; 7 bases map to TRBD1. The V and J ends lost 0 bases and 13 bases, in that order; junction bases with no gene match: 11. Germline CDR1 SEHNR, CDR2 FQNEAQ (reference sequence). The CDR3 has 14 amino acids. The CDR3, as DNA: TGTGCCAGCAGCTTAGCGGGGACAGTCCATTTCGGCACCTTC. This codes for CASSLAGTVHFGTF.

This clone was found a few times. The V gene is TRBV7-2, the J gene TRBJ1-4; unclear D gene. V was pared by 2 bases and J by 8 bases, with 15 bases between. CDR1 is SGHTA and CDR2 is FQGNSA in the germline V gene. The CDR3 runs to 15 residues. The CDR3 bases are TGTGCCAGCAGCTTATCGGGGTTCGGCGGGGAAAAACTGTTTTTT. Protein product: CASSLSGFGGEKLFF.

V gene TRBV5-8 combines with J gene TRBJ2-1; D possibly corresponds to TRBD2 (5 bases). Germline V gene sequence: CDR1 SGHTS, CDR2 YDEGEE. Trimming took 6 bases from V and 0 from J, leaving 10 bases between them. CDR3 length: 14 amino acids. Here the CDR3 reads CASTRGFSYNEQFF. In nucleotides, the CDR3 is TGTGCCAGCACCCGCGGGTTCTCCTACAATGAGCAGTTCTTC.

The chain uses TRBV18 and TRBJ2-2; TRBD1 might be the D (7 bases). CDR1 is KGHSH, CDR2 LQKENI, per germline. V was trimmed by 4 bases and J by 5 bases, leaving 14 bases between them. The CDR3 consists of 15 residues. In DNA form, the CDR3 reads TGTGCCAGCTCACGGCGGGACAGTAGGACCGGGGAGCTGTTTTTT. Its protein product is CASSRRDSRTGELFF.

This clone showed up many times. CDR3 amino acids: CASSYRLDQPQHF. The CDR3 DNA follows: TGTGCCAGCAGTTACCGTCTCGATCAGCCCCAGCATTTT. The genes are TRBV6-5 and TRBJ1-5, with no clear D. This CDR3 has 13 residues. V lost 2 bases and J lost 5, with 7 bases in between. Germline loops: CDR1 MNHEY, CDR2 SVGAGI.

CDR3 region: CASSIWSYSGNTIYF. As DNA, the CDR3 is TGTGCCAGCAGCATATGGTCCTACTCTGGAAACACCATATATTTT. The rearrangement uses TRBV5-4 and TRBJ1-3; D unclear. This CDR3 has 15 residues. CDR1 is SGHNT and CDR2 is YYREEE in the germline V gene (reference sequence). Trimming shortened V by 4 bases and J by 0 bases, and 11 bases separated the two germline ends. Supplemented by reference TRBV5-4 and TRBJ1-3, the full variable domain reads ETGVTQSPTHLIKTRGQQVTLRCSSQSGHNTVSWYQQALGQGPQFIFQYYREEENGRGNFPPRFSGLQFPNYSSELNVNALELDDSALYLCASSIWSYSGNTIYFGEGSWLTVV.

This clone was recorded a few times. V is TRBV12-5 and J is TRBJ2-7; TRBD1 aligns across 10 bases. CDR3 length: 21 amino acids. The J segment lost 0 bases and the V segment lost 5 bases, leaving 22 bases of the junction unmatched. Germline assignment: CDR1 LGHNT and CDR2 FRNRAP. The CDR3 loop reads CASGTESIGTGDGRVSYEQYF. The CDR3 DNA reads as TGTGCTAGTGGTACCGAATCAATCGGGACAGGGGATGGTAGAGTCTCCTACGAGCAGTACTTC.

This clone was detected a few times. V and J are TRBV7-8 and TRBJ2-7; 8 nucleotides agree with TRBD2. Germline lookup yields CDR1 SGHVS and CDR2 FQNEAQ. Unmatched junction bases numbered 9, after V lost 7 bases and J lost 1 base. There are 15 residues in the CDR3. In nucleotides, the CDR3 is TGTGCCAGCACCCGTTTGGCGGGAGGATCCTACGAGCAGTACTTC. Amino acids: CASTRLAGGSYEQYF.

The V gene is TRBV5-5, the J gene TRBJ2-1; D gene unclear. Trimming removed 6 bases at V and 5 bases at J, with 18 bases between. This CDR3 is built from 15 residues. CDR1 and CDR2 (germline): SGHKS, YYEKEE (reference sequence). CDR3 in amino acids: CASTPVGLDNNEQFF. The CDR3, as DNA: TGTGCCAGCACCCCCGTCGGGTTGGATAACAATGAGCAGTTCTTC.

This clone is a singleton in its sample. V usage is TRBV7-9 and J usage is TRBJ2-1; TRBD2 matches 11 bases. Germline trimming cut 5 bases from V and 6 bases from J; bases unmatched to any gene: 6. The CDR3 length is 15 residues. Per the germline V gene, CDR1 is SEHNR and CDR2 is FQNEAQ (reference sequence). The CDR3 is CASSLRTSGSNEQFF. The CDR3 DNA sequence: TGTGCCAGCAGCCTCAGAACTAGCGGGAGCAATGAGCAGTTCTTC. The full variable domain, its missing parts supplied by reference TRBV7-9 and TRBJ2-1, is DTGVSQNPRHKITKRGQNVTFRCDPISEHNRLYWYRQTLGQGPEFLTYFQNEAQLEKSRLLSDRFSAERPKGSFSTLEIQRTEQGDSAMYLCASSLRTSGSNEQFFGPGTRLTVL.

The rearrangement joins TRBV27 to TRBJ2-1; 7 bases are shared with TRBD2. Germline V gene lookup returns CDR1 MNHEY and CDR2 SMNVEV (reference sequence). The CDR3 length is 16 residues. V lost 3 bases and J lost 6; bases outside the gene matches: 11. The CDR3 protein is CASSFRVGGPLNEQFF. The DNA of the CDR3 is TGTGCCAGCAGTTTTAGAGTGGGAGGGCCGCTCAATGAGCAGTTCTTC.